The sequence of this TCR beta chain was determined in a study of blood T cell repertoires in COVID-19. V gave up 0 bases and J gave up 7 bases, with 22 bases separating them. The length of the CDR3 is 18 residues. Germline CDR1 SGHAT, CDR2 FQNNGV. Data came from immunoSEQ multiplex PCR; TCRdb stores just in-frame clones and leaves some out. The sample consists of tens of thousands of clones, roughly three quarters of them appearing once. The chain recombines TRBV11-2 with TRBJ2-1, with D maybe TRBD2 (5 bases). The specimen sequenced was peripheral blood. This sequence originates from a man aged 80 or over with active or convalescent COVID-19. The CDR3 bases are TGTGCCAGCAGCTTAGATGGGCCTTTTCGGGATATGGGGAATGAGCAGTTCTTC. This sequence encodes CASSLDGPFRDMGNEQFF.